The 27 T cell receptor beta chains listed next were all sequenced from one sample in a study of cytomegalovirus exposure and HLA in healthy donors (dated by TCRdb to about 2017). Libraries were built with the immunoSEQ multiplex PCR assay. For the multiplex PCR, a mixture combining 60 forward primers for TCR Vbeta segments and 13 reverse primers for TCR Jbeta segments was used. TCRdb took this table from immuneACCESS and kept in-frame rearrangements with V and J called. Such tables lack part of the clones; where checked against another copy, unresolved V genes explain under half of the gap, and the rest is unexplained. Recorded for this sample are over 120,000 clones; around 78% of them occurred a single time. The ten largest clonotypes hold roughly 2.4% of the sample. The material sequenced was PBMCs. These receptors all come from a woman aged 18-35 years in good health and CMV-seropositive.

This chain links TRBV9 with TRBJ2-1, with 15 bases lining up with TRBD2. V shed 4 bases and J 9 bases; nucleotides not matched to a gene: 8. The germline V gene encodes CDR1 SGDLS and CDR2 YYNGEE. CDR3 length: 16 amino acids. The CDR3 protein is CASSLTGTSGGSEQFF. The CDR3 DNA follows: TGTGCCAGCAGCCTTACCGGGACTAGCGGGGGGAGTGAGCAGTTCTTC.

The chain uses TRBV14 and TRBJ1-6; a possible D gene is TRBD1 (5 bases). The CDR3 runs 13 residues. Germline lookup yields CDR1 SGHDN and CDR2 FVKESK. V lost 6 bases, J lost 7 bases, and 10 bases lay in between. CDR3 in DNA: TGTGCCAGCAGTTGGGGCCCGAATTCACCCCTCCACTTT. Translation gives CASSWGPNSPLHF. The full variable domain, rest sourced from reference TRBV14 and TRBJ1-6, is EAGVTQFPSHSVIEKGQTVTLRCDPISGHDNLYWYRRVMGKEIKFLLHFVKESKQDESGMPNNRFLAERTGGTYSTLKVQPAELEDSGVYFCASSWGPNSPLHFGNGTRLTVT.

V and J are TRBV5-1 and TRBJ1-2, with TRBD1 matching over 9 bases. CDR3 size: 14 residues. The germline V gene encodes CDR1 SGHRS and CDR2 YFSETQ. Trimming removed 4 bases from V and 8 bases from J; junction bases left unmatched: 9. CDR3: CASSQDRGQGGYTF. The CDR3, as DNA: TGCGCCAGCAGCCAGGACAGGGGACAAGGCGGCTACACCTTC.

The CDR3 coding sequence is TGTGCCAGCTCCGTAACCCCGGGGACAGCCGGCTACACCTTC. Amino acids: CASSVTPGTAGYTF. The chain employs TRBV19 and TRBJ1-2, with 7 bases fitting TRBD1. The CDR3 contains 14 residues. J gave up 8 bases and V 9 bases, and 15 bases lay outside the gene matches. In germline, CDR1 is LNHDA, CDR2 SQIVND (reference sequence).

This clone is a singleton in its sample. The rearrangement uses TRBV5-1 and TRBJ1-5, with 7 positions matching TRBD1. Germline V gene data show CDR1 as SGHRS and CDR2 as YFSETQ. V was pared by 1 base and J by 0 bases, with 1 base of the junction left unmatched. The CDR3 spans 15 residues. CDR3: CASSLQGDSNQPQHF. The CDR3 DNA is TGCGCCAGCAGCTTGCAGGGGGATAGCAATCAGCCCCAGCATTTT.

The rearrangement uses TRBV19 and TRBJ2-6, with D possibly matching TRBD2 (5 bases). Germline loops: CDR1 LNHDA, CDR2 SQIVND (reference sequence). The CDR3 has 16 residues. Trimming cost V 6 bases and J 1 base, with 13 bases left between them. CDR3 DNA: TGTGCCAGTAGCATTGGGAGTGCTTCTGGGGCCAACGTCCTGACTTTC. Translated, it gives CASSIGSASGANVLTF.

CDR3 amino acids: CASSPRGGNYGYTF. DNA for the CDR3: TGTGCCAGCAGTCCACGGGGGGGTAACTATGGCTACACCTTC. The chain employs TRBV28 and TRBJ1-2; TRBD1 might be the D (5 bases). Germline V gene data show CDR1 as MDHEN and CDR2 as SYDVKM. The CDR3 length is 14 residues. V was clipped by 5 bases and J by 1 base, with 11 bases between them.

This clone was counted a few times. The rearrangement links TRBV4-1 to TRBJ1-2; no reliable D call. The CDR3 extends over 15 amino acids. The V gene lost 1 base and the J gene lost 0 bases, with 9 bases spanning the gap. CDR1 is MGHRA and CDR2 is YSYEKL in the germline V gene. In nucleotides, the CDR3 is TGCGCCAGCAGCCAAGTTGGTTCAGCTAACTATGGCTACACCTTC. Its protein is CASSQVGSANYGYTF.

This chain connects TRBV19 to TRBJ1-2; TRBD1 might be the D (5 bases). The CDR3 has 14 residues. V shed 8 bases and J shed 2 bases, with 15 bases lying between them. The germline V gene has CDR1 LNHDA and CDR2 SQIVND (reference sequence). The chain's CDR3 is CASQWGGINYGYTF. The DNA for the CDR3 is TGTGCCAGTCAATGGGGCGGCATCAACTATGGCTACACCTTC.

The rearrangement uses TRBV7-8 and TRBJ1-3; no clear D gene. Germline CDR1 and CDR2: SGHVS and FQNEAQ. Trimming pared 0 bases from V and 2 bases from J, leaving 8 bases between. The CDR3 runs 15 residues. CDR3 region: CASSLALFPGNTIYF. In DNA form, the CDR3 reads TGTGCCAGCAGCTTAGCCCTTTTCCCTGGAAACACCATATATTTT.

The V and J genes are TRBV7-2 and TRBJ2-7; D is unclear. CDR1 is SGHTA and CDR2 is FQGNSA in the germline V gene. CDR3 size: 11 residues. V was shortened by 4 bases and J by 9 bases, with 10 bases between the two germline ends. The CDR3 DNA reads TGTGCCAGCAGCTCCACGGTAATGCAGTACTTC. The encoded protein is CASSSTVMQYF.

This clone was seen just once. An end of the junction differs from the germline gene, which may be a read error. The gene calls are TRBV7-8 and TRBJ1-2, with D possibly TRBD1 on 6 matching bases. Germline values: CDR1 SGHVS, CDR2 FQNEAQ. The CDR3 has 15 amino acids. CDR3 DNA sequence: TGTGCCAGCAGCTTATCCGGGACACGGAGTGAGGGCTGCACCTTC. This translates into CASSLSGTRSEGCTF. The complete variable domain, with remaining parts taken from reference TRBV7-8 and TRBJ1-2, reads GAGVSQSPRYKVAKRGQDVALRCDPISGHVSLFWYQQALGQGPEFLTYFQNEAQLDKSGLPSDRFFAERPEGSVSTLKIQRTQQEDSAVYLCASSLSGTRSEGCTFGSGTRLTVV.

The chain employs TRBV18 and TRBJ1-1; D not certain. Trimming stripped 0 bases from V and 0 bases from J, with 11 bases between. Germline assignment: CDR1 KGHSH and CDR2 LQKENI. The CDR3 consists of 16 residues. CDR3 DNA sequence: TGTGCCAGCTCACCACCGGCGACTCCTATGAACACTGAAGCTTTCTTT. Translating gives CASSPPATPMNTEAFF.

The J gene is TRBJ1-4, the V gene TRBV29-1; perhaps TRBD1 as D (6 bases). The V and J ends lost 7 bases and 8 bases respectively, with 14 bases between them. Germline V gene sequence: CDR1 SQVTM, CDR2 ANQGSEA. CDR3 length equals 12 residues. The CDR3 DNA reads TGCAGCGGGGGGCAGGGGAACGAAAAACTGTTTTTT. This translates into CSGGQGNEKLFF.

V usage is TRBV2 and J usage is TRBJ2-7; 8 bases are shared with TRBD1. In germline, CDR1 is SNHLY, CDR2 FYNNEI. V lost 10 bases, J lost 3 bases, and 14 bases stayed unmatched. This CDR3 contains 15 residues. In DNA, the CDR3 is TGTGCCACCCATACCCAAGGACAGGGCGGCTACGAGCAGTACTTC. It translates to CATHTQGQGGYEQYF.

About this clone itself: The junction and the germline gene differ at one end; a read error may be behind it. The V and J genes are TRBV25-1 and TRBJ2-6, with D tentatively TRBD1 (5 bases). The CDR3 has 14 amino acids. Germline CDR1 reads MGHDK; CDR2 reads SYGVNS. For the CDR3, the DNA is TGTGCCAGCCGAACAGGTACTGGGGCCAACGGCCTGACTTTC. It codes for CASRTGTGANGLTF.

A few counts support this clone. The chain employs TRBV19 and TRBJ2-1; 8 bases line up with TRBD2. Germline lookup yields CDR1 LNHDA and CDR2 SQIVND (reference sequence). This CDR3 spans 17 amino acids. J gave up 7 bases and V 6 bases, and 17 bases lay outside the gene matches. The chain's CDR3 is CASSQPKGGGPLNEQFF. The CDR3 coding sequence is TGTGCCAGTAGCCAACCCAAGGGCGGGGGGCCTCTTAATGAGCAGTTCTTC.

The chain combines TRBV7-9 with TRBJ2-5, with 8 bases aligning to TRBD1. The length of the CDR3 is 15 residues. The trim removed 5 bases at V and 7 bases at J, leaving 12 bases unmatched. Germline loops: CDR1 SEHNR, CDR2 FQNEAQ (reference sequence). The CDR3 coding sequence is TGTGCCAGCAGCCTCGGACAGGGCCGAGGAGGGACCCAGTACTTC. Encoded protein: CASSLGQGRGGTQYF.

The rearrangement joins TRBV19 to TRBJ2-5; 13 bases are a match to TRBD2. The DNA matches TRBJ2-7 better at its end, which makes the J call doubtful. The V gene's germline CDR1 is LNHDA and CDR2 SQIVND (reference sequence). The CDR3 totals 19 residues. The chain's CDR3 is CASSIDPGLAGLPSYEQYF. The CDR3 DNA is TGTGCCAGTAGTATAGACCCGGGACTAGCGGGGCTACCTTCCTACGAGCAGTACTTC.

J is TRBJ1-1 and V is TRBV20-1; D gene uncertain. The germline V and J ends were trimmed by 6 bases and 0 bases, with 5 bases remaining between them. The CDR3 consists of 11 residues. Germline CDR1 is DFQATT and CDR2 is SNEGSKA (reference sequence). CDR3 sequence: CSALLNTEAFF. CDR3 nucleotides: TGCAGTGCATTATTGAACACTGAAGCTTTCTTT.

The chain has TRBV7-8 and TRBJ2-5, with D perhaps TRBD2 (6 bases). Trimming stripped 5 bases from V and 5 bases from J, with 15 bases between. The CDR3 covers 14 residues. CDR1 is SGHVS and CDR2 is FQNEAQ in the germline V gene. CDR3 amino acids: CASSGRFGWETQYF. CDR3 nucleotides: TGTGCCAGCAGCGGGAGGTTTGGGTGGGAGACCCAGTACTTC.

The genes are TRBV10-2 and TRBJ1-1; TRBD1 aligns across 9 bases. Trimming cost V 6 bases and J 7 bases; bases outside gene matches: 9. This CDR3 is built from 14 residues. Germline CDR1 reads WSHSY; CDR2 reads SAAADI. The CDR3 DNA follows: TGCGCCAGCAGCCTGACAGGGGGGGGCGGTGAAGCTTTCTTT. This gives the protein CASSLTGGGGEAFF.

In this sample, this clone turned up once. The genes are TRBV6-5 and TRBJ1-4; 9 positions match TRBD1. The CDR3 sequence is 14 residues long. Per the germline V gene, CDR1 is MNHEY and CDR2 is SVGAGI. The V gene end was trimmed by 8 bases and the J gene end by 7 bases; junction bases not matched to a gene: 8. The CDR3 DNA follows: TGTGCCAGCCGACAACAGGGGGCTGGTGAAAAACTGTTTTTT. Protein: CASRQQGAGEKLFF.

The V and J genes are TRBV7-8 and TRBJ2-7; D gene uncertain. The CDR3 spans 14 residues. Germline V gene sequence: CDR1 SGHVS, CDR2 FQNEAQ. The V and J ends lost 5 bases and 0 bases respectively, with 11 bases between them. CDR3 in amino acids: CASSPKRLSYEQYF. Here the CDR3 DNA reads TGTGCCAGCAGCCCTAAGCGCCTCTCCTACGAGCAGTACTTC.

This clone was observed a few times. The gene calls are TRBV6-6 and TRBJ1-1; tentatively, D is TRBD1 (5 bases). Trimming removed 4 bases at V and 3 bases at J, with 12 bases between. CDR1 MNHNY and CDR2 SVGAGI come from the germline V gene (reference sequence). The CDR3 runs to 14 residues. The CDR3 nucleotides read TGTGCCAGCAGTTCTCAGGGTACGGACACTGAAGCTTTCTTT. Translated, it gives CASSSQGTDTEAFF.

The V call is TRBV5-1, the J call TRBJ2-1; 9 bases map to TRBD1. Trimming cost V 0 bases and J 4 bases; bases outside gene matches: 5. This CDR3 spans 16 amino acids. CDR1 is SGHRS, CDR2 YFSETQ, per germline. The DNA of the CDR3 is TGCGCCAGCAGCTTGGGGACAGGGGATTTTTACAATGAGCAGTTCTTC. This encodes CASSLGTGDFYNEQFF.

The chain links TRBV5-1 to TRBJ1-1; D not resolved. Germline V gene sequence: CDR1 SGHRS, CDR2 YFSETQ. CDR3 length: 13 residues. Trimming stripped 0 bases from V and 5 bases from J, with 8 bases between. The CDR3 sequence is CASSLATRTEAFF. The CDR3 nucleotides read TGCGCCAGCAGCTTGGCCACGCGGACTGAAGCTTTCTTT. The variable domain in full, with the rest retrieved from reference TRBV5-1 and TRBJ1-1, is KAGVTQTPRYLIKTRGQQVTLSCSPISGHRSVSWYQQTPGQGLQFLFEYFSETQRNKGNFPGRFSGRQFSNSRSEMNVSTLELGDSALYLCASSLATRTEAFFGQGTRLTVV.